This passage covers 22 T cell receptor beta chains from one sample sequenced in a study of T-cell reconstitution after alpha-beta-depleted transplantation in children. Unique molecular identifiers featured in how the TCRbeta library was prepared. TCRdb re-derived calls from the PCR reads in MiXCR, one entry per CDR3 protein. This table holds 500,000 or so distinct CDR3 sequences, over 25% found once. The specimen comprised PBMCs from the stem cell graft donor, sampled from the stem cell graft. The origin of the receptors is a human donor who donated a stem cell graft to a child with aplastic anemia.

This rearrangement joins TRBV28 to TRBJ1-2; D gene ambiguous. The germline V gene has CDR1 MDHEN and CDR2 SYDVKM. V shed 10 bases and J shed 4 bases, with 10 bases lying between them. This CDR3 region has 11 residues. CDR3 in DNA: TGTGCCACTTCGGGGTTCTATGGCTACACCTTC. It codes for CATSGFYGYTF.

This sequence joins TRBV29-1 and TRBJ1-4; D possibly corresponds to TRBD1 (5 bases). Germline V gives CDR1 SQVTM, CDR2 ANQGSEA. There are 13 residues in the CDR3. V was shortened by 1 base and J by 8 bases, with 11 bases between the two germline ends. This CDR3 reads CSVEALGDEKLFF. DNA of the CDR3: TGCAGCGTTGAAGCCCTCGGGGACGAAAAACTGTTTTTT.

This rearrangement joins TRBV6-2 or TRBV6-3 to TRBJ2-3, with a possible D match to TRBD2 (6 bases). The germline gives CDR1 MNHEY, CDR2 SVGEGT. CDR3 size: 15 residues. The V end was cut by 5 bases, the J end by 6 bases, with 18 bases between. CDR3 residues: CASSPLWRGKDTQYF. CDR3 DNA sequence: TGTGCCAGCAGTCCCCTCTGGAGGGGAAAGGATACGCAGTATTTT.

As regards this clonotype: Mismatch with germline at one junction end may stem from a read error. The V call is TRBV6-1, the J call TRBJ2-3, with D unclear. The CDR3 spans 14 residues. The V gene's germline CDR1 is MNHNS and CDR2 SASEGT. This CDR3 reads CASSEAGITDTQYF. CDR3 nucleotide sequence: TGTGCCAGCAGTGAAGCTGGGATCACAGATACACAGTATTTT.

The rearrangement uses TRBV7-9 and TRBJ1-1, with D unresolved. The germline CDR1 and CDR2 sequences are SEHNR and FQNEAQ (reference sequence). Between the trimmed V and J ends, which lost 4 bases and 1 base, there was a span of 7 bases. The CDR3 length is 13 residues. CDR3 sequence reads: CASSSGWNTEAFF. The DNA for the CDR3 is TGTGCCAGCAGCTCCGGATGGAACACTGAAGCTTTCTTT.

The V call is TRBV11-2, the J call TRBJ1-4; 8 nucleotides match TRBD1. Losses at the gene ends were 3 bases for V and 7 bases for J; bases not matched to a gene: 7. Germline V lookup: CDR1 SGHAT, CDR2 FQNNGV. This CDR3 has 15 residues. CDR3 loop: CASSFQGAVSEKLFF. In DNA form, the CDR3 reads TGTGCCAGCAGCTTTCAGGGGGCTGTTAGTGAAAAACTGTTTTTT.

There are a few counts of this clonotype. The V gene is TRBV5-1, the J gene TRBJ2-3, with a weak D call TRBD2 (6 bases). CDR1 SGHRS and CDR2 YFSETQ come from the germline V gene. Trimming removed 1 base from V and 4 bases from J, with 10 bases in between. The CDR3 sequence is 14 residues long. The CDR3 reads CASSLRSGADTQYF. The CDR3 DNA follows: TGCGCCAGCAGCTTGCGATCGGGGGCAGATACGCAGTATTTT.

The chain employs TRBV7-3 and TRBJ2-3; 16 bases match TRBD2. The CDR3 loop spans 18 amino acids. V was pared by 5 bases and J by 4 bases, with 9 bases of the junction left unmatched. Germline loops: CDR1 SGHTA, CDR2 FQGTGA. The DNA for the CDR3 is TGTGCCAGCAGCAACCCGGGACTAGCGGGAGGGCGGGCAGATACGCAGTATTTT. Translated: CASSNPGLAGGRADTQYF. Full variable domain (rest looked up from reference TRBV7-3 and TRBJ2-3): GAGVSQTPSNKVTEKGKYVELRCDPISGHTALYWYRQSLGQGPEFLIYFQGTGAADDSGLPNDRFFAVRPEGSVSTLKIQRTERGDSAVYLCASSNPGLAGGRADTQYFGPGTRLTVL.

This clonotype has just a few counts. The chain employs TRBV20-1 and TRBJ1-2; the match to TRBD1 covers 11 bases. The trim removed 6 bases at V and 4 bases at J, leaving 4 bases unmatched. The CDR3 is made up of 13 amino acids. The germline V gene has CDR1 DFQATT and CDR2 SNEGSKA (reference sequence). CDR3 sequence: CSAWDRGGYGYTF. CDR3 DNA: TGCAGTGCCTGGGACAGGGGGGGCTATGGCTACACCTTC.

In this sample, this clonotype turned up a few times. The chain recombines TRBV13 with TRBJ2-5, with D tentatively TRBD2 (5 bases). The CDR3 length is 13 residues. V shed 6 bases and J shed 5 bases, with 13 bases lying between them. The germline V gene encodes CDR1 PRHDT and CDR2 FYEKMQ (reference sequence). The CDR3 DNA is TGTGCCAGCAGTCGGCGGAGGTTGGAGACCCAGTACTTC. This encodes CASSRRRLETQYF.

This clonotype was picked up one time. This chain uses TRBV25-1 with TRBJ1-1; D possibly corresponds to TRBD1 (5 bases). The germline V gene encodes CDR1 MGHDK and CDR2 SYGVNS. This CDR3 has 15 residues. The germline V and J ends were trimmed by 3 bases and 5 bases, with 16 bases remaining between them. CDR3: CASSEPGTLGTEAFF. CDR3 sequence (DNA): TGTGCCAGCAGTGAGCCCGGGACCTTGGGGACTGAAGCTTTCTTT.

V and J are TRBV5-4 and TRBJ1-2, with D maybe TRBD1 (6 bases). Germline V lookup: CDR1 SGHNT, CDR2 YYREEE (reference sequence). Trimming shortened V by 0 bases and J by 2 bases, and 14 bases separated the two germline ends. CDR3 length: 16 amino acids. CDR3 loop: CASSLVSGAENYGYTF. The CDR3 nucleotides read TGTGCCAGCAGCTTGGTGTCAGGGGCTGAGAACTATGGCTACACCTTC.

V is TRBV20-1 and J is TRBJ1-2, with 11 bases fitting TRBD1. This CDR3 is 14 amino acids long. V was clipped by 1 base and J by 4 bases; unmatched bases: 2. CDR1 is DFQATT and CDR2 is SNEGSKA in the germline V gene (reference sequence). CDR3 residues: CSARGTGGFYGYTF. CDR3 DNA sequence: TGCAGTGCTAGAGGGACAGGGGGCTTCTATGGCTACACCTTC.

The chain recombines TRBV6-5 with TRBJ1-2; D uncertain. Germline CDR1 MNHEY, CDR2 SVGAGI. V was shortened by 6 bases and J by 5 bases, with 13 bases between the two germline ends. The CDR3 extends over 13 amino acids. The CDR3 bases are TGTGCCAGCAGACCGGACGGGGATTATGGCTACACCTTC. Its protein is CASRPDGDYGYTF.

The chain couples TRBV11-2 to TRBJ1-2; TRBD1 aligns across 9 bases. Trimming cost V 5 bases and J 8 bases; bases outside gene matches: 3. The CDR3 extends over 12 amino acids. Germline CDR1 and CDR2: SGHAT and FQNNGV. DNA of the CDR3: TGTGCCAGCAGCCGGGACAGGGTCGGCTACACCTTC. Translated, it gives CASSRDRVGYTF.

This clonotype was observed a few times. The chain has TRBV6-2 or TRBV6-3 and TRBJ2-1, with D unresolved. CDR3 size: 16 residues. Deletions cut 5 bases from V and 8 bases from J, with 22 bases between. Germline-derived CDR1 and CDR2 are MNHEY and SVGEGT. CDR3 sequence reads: CASSIGARPTGHEQFF. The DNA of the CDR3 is TGTGCCAGCAGTATAGGAGCGAGACCCACCGGGCATGAGCAGTTCTTC.

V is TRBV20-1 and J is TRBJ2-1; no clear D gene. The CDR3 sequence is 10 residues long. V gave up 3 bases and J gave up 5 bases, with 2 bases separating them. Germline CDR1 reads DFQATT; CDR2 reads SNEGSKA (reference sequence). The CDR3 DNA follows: TGCAGTGCTAGGAACAATGAGCAGTTCTTC. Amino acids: CSARNNEQFF.

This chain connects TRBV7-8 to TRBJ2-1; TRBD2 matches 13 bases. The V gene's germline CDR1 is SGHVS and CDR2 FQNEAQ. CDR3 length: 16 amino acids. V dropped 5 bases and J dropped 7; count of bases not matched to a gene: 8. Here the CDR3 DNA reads TGTGCCAGCAGCCCAAGGACTAGCGGGAGTGGGAATGAGCAGTTCTTC. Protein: CASSPRTSGSGNEQFF.

The CDR3 protein is CASSLLAGGRDTQYF. Here the CDR3 DNA reads TGTGCCAGCAGCTTACTAGCGGGAGGGAGAGATACGCAGTATTTT. This chain uses TRBV5-8 with TRBJ2-3; 13 bases map to TRBD2. The trim removed 2 bases at V and 5 bases at J, leaving 2 bases unmatched. The CDR3 is 15 residues long. The V gene's germline CDR1 is SGHTS and CDR2 YDEGEE.

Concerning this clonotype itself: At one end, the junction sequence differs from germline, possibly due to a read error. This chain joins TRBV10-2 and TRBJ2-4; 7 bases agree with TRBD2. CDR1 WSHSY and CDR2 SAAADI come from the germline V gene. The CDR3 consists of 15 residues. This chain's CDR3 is CASSELTSTKNSQYF. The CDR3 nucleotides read TGCGCCAGCAGTGAGTTGACTAGCACCAAAAACAGTCAGTACTTC.

CDR3 loop: CSYRGYAYEQYF. In DNA form, the CDR3 reads TGCAGTTACAGGGGTTACGCCTACGAGCAGTACTTC. The chain employs TRBV20-1 and TRBJ2-7; 7 bases align to TRBD1. Trimming took 8 bases from V and 2 from J; bases not matched to a gene: 6. The germline CDR1 and CDR2 sequences are DFQATT and SNEGSKA (reference sequence). The CDR3 is 12 residues long.

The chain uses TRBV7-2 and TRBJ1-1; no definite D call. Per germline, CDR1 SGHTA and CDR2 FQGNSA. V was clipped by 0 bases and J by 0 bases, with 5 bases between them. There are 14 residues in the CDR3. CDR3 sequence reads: CASSLAQMNTEAFF. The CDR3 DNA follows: TGTGCCAGCAGCTTAGCGCAGATGAACACTGAAGCTTTCTTT.